The 18 T cell receptor beta chains in this list originate from one sample, sequenced in a study of cytomegalovirus exposure and HLA in healthy donors. 60 Vbeta and 13 Jbeta primers were used in PCR. TCRdb's copy holds only in-frame clones and misses some; the assay was immunoSEQ multiplex PCR. Of some 120,000 clones detected, roughly 73% appear once; the ten largest clones hold roughly 0.92%. The sequenced sample was PBMCs. These receptors were obtained from a woman in her thirties in good health and CMV-seronegative.

V is TRBV9 and J is TRBJ2-2; possibly TRBD2 for D (6 bases). Germline values: CDR1 SGDLS, CDR2 YYNGEE. This CDR3 has 14 residues. V lost 4 bases, J lost 1 base, and 8 bases lay in between. For the CDR3, the DNA is TGTGCCAGCAGCCTGGGGGGGAACACCGGGGAGCTGTTTTTT. Translation gives CASSLGGNTGELFF.

The chain combines TRBV6-1 with TRBJ1-6; D is unclear. The CDR3 spans 14 residues. The V gene's germline CDR1 is MNHNS and CDR2 SASEGT. The V and J ends lost 7 bases and 10 bases respectively, with 17 bases between them. The CDR3 DNA is TGTGCCAGCAAGGACTCCTTTAGGGCCTCACCCCTCCACTTT. Translated, it gives CASKDSFRASPLHF.

The V and J genes are TRBV9 and TRBJ2-7, with TRBD2 matching 9 bases. With V trimmed by 0 bases and J by 2 bases, 3 bases remained unmatched. The CDR3 has 15 residues. Germline values: CDR1 SGDLS, CDR2 YYNGEE. The CDR3 is CASSVDSGSPYEQYF. The CDR3 bases are TGTGCCAGCAGCGTAGATAGCGGGAGCCCCTACGAGCAGTACTTC.

The chain carries TRBV5-1 and TRBJ2-1, with 9 bases lining up with TRBD1. Germline V gives CDR1 SGHRS, CDR2 YFSETQ. This CDR3 comprises 14 residues. J lost 8 bases, V lost 7 bases, and 10 bases had no gene match. CDR3 sequence reads: CASQPGQGLYEQFF. The CDR3, as DNA: TGCGCCAGCCAGCCGGGACAGGGATTGTATGAGCAGTTCTTC.

This rearrangement joins TRBV5-6 to TRBJ1-4, with 7 bases matching TRBD1. This CDR3 is built from 18 residues. Germline V gene lookup returns CDR1 SGHDT and CDR2 YYEEEE. V dropped 3 bases and J dropped 8; count of bases not matched to a gene: 19. This chain's CDR3 is CASSSALRRQGVGEKLFF. As DNA, the CDR3 is TGTGCCAGCAGCTCCGCACTCAGACGACAGGGAGTCGGCGAAAAACTGTTTTTT.

This chain uses TRBV4-3 with TRBJ1-2; D possibly corresponds to TRBD1 (5 bases). Germline loops: CDR1 LGHNA, CDR2 YSLEER. The CDR3 is 18 residues long. Trimming removed 0 bases from V and 2 bases from J, with 19 bases in between. The CDR3 DNA reads TGCGCCAGCAGCCAAGATATTGGTTTAGACAGCGTAAACTATGGCTACACCTTC. Protein sequence: CASSQDIGLDSVNYGYTF.

This chain uses TRBV7-9 with TRBJ2-5; TRBD2 matches 8 bases. The CDR3 is 15 residues long. Germline CDR1 is SEHNR and CDR2 is FQNEAQ (reference sequence). V shed 5 bases, J shed 5 bases, and the junction held 10 bases outside the gene matches. This chain's CDR3 is CASSNSGDVGETQYF. The CDR3 DNA follows: TGTGCCAGCAGCAATAGCGGGGATGTGGGCGAGACCCAGTACTTC.

The chain has TRBV6-5 and TRBJ2-7; 9 bases fit TRBD2. Trimming cost V 6 bases and J 4 bases; bases outside gene matches: 7. The CDR3 loop spans 14 amino acids. The germline V gene has CDR1 MNHEY and CDR2 SVGAGI. The CDR3 here is CASRPPGLAYEQYF. The CDR3 bases are TGTGCCAGCAGACCACCGGGACTAGCTTACGAGCAGTACTTC.

The chain's CDR3 is CAWSTDRVNTEAFF. CDR3 bases: TGTGCCTGGAGTACCGACAGGGTGAACACTGAAGCTTTCTTT. The rearrangement uses TRBV30 and TRBJ1-1; 7 positions agree with TRBD1. This CDR3 spans 14 amino acids. Trimming removed 2 bases from V and 0 bases from J; junction bases left unmatched: 3. The V gene's germline CDR1 is GTSNPN and CDR2 SVGIG (reference sequence).

V and J are TRBV7-6 and TRBJ2-7; 9 bases are shared with TRBD2. Germline CDR1 SGHVS, CDR2 FNYEAQ. This CDR3 is 13 amino acids long. J was trimmed by 3 bases and V by 5 bases; bases with no gene match: 2. The CDR3, as DNA: TGTGCCAGCAGCCTTAGCGGGAGCTACGAGCAGTACTTC. This translates into CASSLSGSYEQYF. Supplemented by reference TRBV7-6 and TRBJ2-7, the full variable domain reads GAGVSQSPRYKVTKRGQDVALRCDPISGHVSLYWYRQALGQGPEFLTYFNYEAQQDKSGLPNDRFSAERPEGSISTLTIQRTEQRDSAMYRCASSLSGSYEQYFGPGTRLTVT.

The gene calls are TRBV29-1 and TRBJ1-1, with 7 nucleotides matching TRBD1. The germline V gene has CDR1 SQVTM and CDR2 ANQGSEA. Trimming cost V 1 base and J 11 bases; bases outside gene matches: 4. The CDR3 extends over 11 amino acids. CDR3 bases: TGCAGCGTTGAAGCAGGGGGGAAGGCTTTCTTT. This sequence encodes CSVEAGGKAFF.

The chain employs TRBV27 and TRBJ2-1; 13 bases match TRBD2. V lost 3 bases and J lost 0; bases outside the gene matches: 8. Germline CDR1 and CDR2: MNHEY and SMNVEV (reference sequence). This CDR3 is 19 amino acids long. CDR3 protein: CASSLGLAGPISSYNEQFF. CDR3 sequence (DNA): TGTGCCAGCAGTTTGGGACTAGCGGGGCCCATTAGCTCCTACAATGAGCAGTTCTTC.

The chain is built from TRBV5-1 and TRBJ1-4; D gene uncertain. The CDR3 extends over 17 amino acids. V lost 0 bases to trimming and J lost 0 bases, with 12 bases between them. From germline, CDR1 is SGHRS and CDR2 YFSETQ. CDR3 nucleotides: TGCGCCAGCAGCTTGGTACCTATCAAGTCAACTAATGAAAAACTGTTTTTT. Its translation: CASSLVPIKSTNEKLFF.

The chain combines TRBV7-8 with TRBJ1-2; 8 bases are a match to TRBD1. Per germline, CDR1 SGHVS and CDR2 FQNEAQ. Trimming took 1 base from V and 2 from J; bases not matched to a gene: 9. The CDR3 has 17 residues. This CDR3 reads CASSLEGRGQRNYGYTF. In DNA, the CDR3 is TGTGCCAGCAGCTTAGAAGGCAGGGGGCAAAGAAACTATGGCTACACCTTC. The full variable domain, in which reference TRBV7-8 and TRBJ1-2 provide the parts outside the CDR3, is GAGVSQSPRYKVAKRGQDVALRCDPISGHVSLFWYQQALGQGPEFLTYFQNEAQLDKSGLPSDRFFAERPEGSVSTLKIQRTQQEDSAVYLCASSLEGRGQRNYGYTFGSGTRLTVV.

A few counts support this clone. The J gene is TRBJ1-2, the V gene TRBV4-2; D is ambiguous. There are 12 residues in the CDR3. Germline loops: CDR1 LGHNA, CDR2 YNFKEQ. V was pared by 1 base and J by 7 bases, with 7 bases between. The CDR3 DNA follows: TGTGCCAGCAGCCAAGCGGGGTCTGGCTACACCTTC. This translates into CASSQAGSGYTF.

This clone was counted a few times. The chain uses TRBV30 and TRBJ1-3, with D unclear. The CDR3 extends over 14 amino acids. Germline CDR1 GTSNPN, CDR2 SVGIG (reference sequence). Trimming cost V 3 bases and J 0 bases, with 9 bases left between them. This CDR3 reads CAWRRTYSGNTIYF. CDR3 nucleotides: TGTGCCTGGAGGCGCACCTACTCTGGAAACACCATATATTTT.

This clone has only one observation. The chain couples TRBV12-5 to TRBJ2-1; D unresolved. CDR3 length: 14 residues. Germline V gene sequence: CDR1 LGHNT, CDR2 FRNRAP. Trimming cost V 0 bases and J 5 bases, with 8 bases left between them. In DNA, the CDR3 is TGTGCTAGTGGTTTGGTACCCACTCACAATGAGCAGTTCTTC. Translating it yields CASGLVPTHNEQFF.

This clone was recorded a few times. The chain couples TRBV7-9 to TRBJ1-1; the match to TRBD1 covers 7 bases. The CDR3 runs 13 residues. Germline CDR1 and CDR2: SEHNR and FQNEAQ (reference sequence). V was clipped by 7 bases and J by 4 bases; unmatched bases: 6. For the CDR3, the DNA is TGTGCCAGCAACCCTGCAGGGGGCACTGAAGCTTTCTTT. Amino acids: CASNPAGGTEAFF.